One and the same sample provided the 26 T cell receptor beta chains below, sequenced in a study of CD8+CD57+ T cells in acquired aplastic anemia (dated by TCRdb to between 2018 and 2020). Expansion of CD8+CD57+ cells had been shown by flow cytometry in the patients chosen for sequencing. Sequenced on an Illumina HiSeq 2000. Profiling of TCR beta VDJ combinations and CDR3 sequences used genomic DNA as the template. The public reads were run again by TCRdb, first through fastp at Q25 and then through MiXCR, and only productive beta chains were kept. Each entry is one CDR3 protein sequence, shown with its most common DNA and genes. Within this sample are some 200,000 distinct CDR3 sequences, with around half of them counted one time only. The top ten clones comprise around 2% of the sample. The specimen sequenced was sorted CD4+, CD8+, or CD8+CD57+ T cells (not recorded which) from PBMCs. Source of these receptors: a human donor with aplastic anemia.

This clonotype was seen many times. This rearrangement joins TRBV7-9 to TRBJ1-5; tentatively, D is TRBD1 (5 bases). Trimming removed 1 base from V and 5 bases from J, with 9 bases in between. The CDR3 is 14 amino acids. Per the germline V gene, CDR1 is SEHNR and CDR2 is FQNEAQ (reference sequence). This chain's CDR3 is CASSLDGGHQPQHF. CDR3 nucleotides: TGTGCCAGCAGCTTAGACGGGGGTCATCAGCCCCAGCATTTT. Based on the CDR3 plus reference TRBV7-9 and TRBJ1-5, the full variable domain is DTGVSQNPRHKITKRGQNVTFRCDPISEHNRLYWYRQTLGQGPEFLTYFQNEAQLEKSRLLSDRFSAERPKGSFSTLEIQRTEQGDSAMYLCASSLDGGHQPQHFGDGTRLSIL.

The gene calls are TRBV7-8 and TRBJ1-5, with a tentative D call TRBD1 (5 bases). V lost 5 bases and J lost 7, with 18 bases in between. The germline gives CDR1 SGHVS, CDR2 FQNEAQ. This CDR3 is built from 15 residues. CDR3 in amino acids: CASSQALGDNQPQHF. The CDR3 bases are TGTGCCAGCAGCCAAGCTCTAGGGGATAACCAGCCCCAGCATTTT. The full variable domain, with the rest looked up from reference TRBV7-8 and TRBJ1-5, is GAGVSQSPRYKVAKRGQDVALRCDPISGHVSLFWYQQALGQGPEFLTYFQNEAQLDKSGLPSDRFFAERPEGSVSTLKIQRTQQEDSAVYLCASSQALGDNQPQHFGDGTRLSIL.

This clonotype has at least ten counts. V is TRBV24-1 and J is TRBJ2-1; D ambiguous. Trimming cost V 5 bases and J 7 bases, with 11 bases left between them. Germline V gene sequence: CDR1 KGHDR, CDR2 SFDVKD. This CDR3 contains 13 residues. This chain's CDR3 is CATSGSTGNEQFF. As DNA, the CDR3 is TGTGCCACCAGTGGGTCTACCGGGAATGAGCAGTTCTTC.

V is TRBV4-2 and J is TRBJ1-1, with TRBD1 identical over 10 bases. The V gene's germline CDR1 is LGHNA and CDR2 YNFKEQ. The V segment lost 6 bases and the J segment 0 bases; nucleotides outside the gene matches: 10. The CDR3 consists of 17 residues. The CDR3 loop is CASRPGTGVLLNTEAFF. As DNA, the CDR3 is TGTGCCAGCAGACCCGGGACAGGGGTCCTTCTGAACACTGAAGCTTTCTTT.

The sample holds many counts of this clonotype. V gene TRBV9 combines with J gene TRBJ1-3, with D unresolved. The CDR3 spans 16 residues. The germline CDR1 and CDR2 sequences are SGDLS and YYNGEE. The V end was cut by 3 bases, the J end by 4 bases, with 17 bases between. CDR3 loop: CASSAHPGRSGNTIYF. CDR3 bases: TGTGCCAGCAGCGCTCACCCGGGCAGGAGCGGAAACACCATATATTTT.

This clonotype has ten or more counts. This rearrangement joins TRBV12-3 or TRBV12-4 to TRBJ1-1; 7 nucleotides match TRBD1. V trimming: 6 bases; J trimming: 6 bases; junction bases outside the gene matches: 1. CDR3 length: 11 residues. As DNA, the CDR3 is TGTGCCAGCAGACAGGGGCCTGAAGCTTTCTTT. Protein sequence: CASRQGPEAFF.

The gene calls are TRBV7-9 and TRBJ1-1, with D tentatively TRBD1 (5 bases). V lost 1 base, J lost 4 bases, and 10 bases lay in between. Per germline, CDR1 SEHNR and CDR2 FQNEAQ (reference sequence). The CDR3 is made up of 14 amino acids. The DNA of the CDR3 is TGTGCCAGCAGCTTAGTAGTGGGGGGCACTGAAGCTTTCTTT. Translating it yields CASSLVVGGTEAFF.

The chain employs TRBV5-5 and TRBJ1-2; D remains unclear. Germline values: CDR1 SGHKS, CDR2 YYEKEE (reference sequence). V was clipped by 7 bases and J by 0 bases, with 16 bases between them. The CDR3 spans 15 residues. CDR3 loop: CASPPPELSNYGYTF. CDR3 DNA sequence: TGTGCCAGCCCCCCGCCGGAACTCTCTAACTATGGCTACACCTTC. The full variable domain, completed using reference TRBV5-5 and TRBJ1-2, is DAGVTQSPTHLIKTRGQQVTLRCSPISGHKSVSWYQQVLGQGPQFIFQYYEKEERGRGNFPDRFSARQFPNYSSELNVNALLLGDSALYLCASPPPELSNYGYTFGSGTRLTVV.

At least ten counts were recorded for this clonotype. The chain couples TRBV24-1 to TRBJ1-5, with 7 bases fitting TRBD1. From germline, CDR1 is KGHDR and CDR2 SFDVKD. The CDR3 contains 16 residues. V was pared by 8 bases and J by 6 bases, with 15 bases of the junction left unmatched. This CDR3 is CATTVARQGPSQPQHF. The CDR3 nucleotides are TGTGCCACCACCGTCGCCAGACAGGGTCCGAGTCAGCCCCAGCATTTT.

Only one count was recorded for this clonotype. This chain links TRBV7-8 with TRBJ2-7; 12 bases are a match to TRBD2. The ends lost 5 bases at V and 1 base at J; junction bases unmatched: 6. CDR1 is SGHVS, CDR2 FQNEAQ, per germline. The CDR3 has 16 amino acids. The CDR3 DNA follows: TGTGCCAGCAGCGCCAGGGGACTAGCGGGTTCCTACGAGCAGTACTTC. Protein sequence: CASSARGLAGSYEQYF.

The chain links TRBV25-1 to TRBJ1-2; TRBD1 matches 9 bases. The CDR3 length is 14 residues. Per germline, CDR1 MGHDK and CDR2 SYGVNS. J was trimmed by 7 bases and V by 4 bases; bases with no gene match: 7. The CDR3 sequence is CASSGLQGAGGYTF. DNA of the CDR3: TGTGCCAGCAGTGGGCTACAGGGGGCTGGTGGCTACACCTTC.

The chain has TRBV20-1 and TRBJ1-5; D not certain. The CDR3 is 18 amino acids. V gave up 1 base and J gave up 3 bases, with 22 bases separating them. Looked up from germline, CDR1 is DFQATT and CDR2 is SNEGSKA (reference sequence). The CDR3 reads CSARGYTLGRSNNQPQHF. DNA for the CDR3: TGCAGTGCTAGAGGCTACACATTAGGGAGGAGCAACAATCAGCCCCAGCATTTT.

The rearrangement links TRBV7-3 to TRBJ2-1; 7 nucleotides agree with TRBD1. This CDR3 comprises 13 residues. Trimming at V came to 4 bases and at J to 4 bases, leaving 1 base not matched to a gene. Germline CDR1 reads SGHTA; CDR2 reads FQGTGA. CDR3 DNA sequence: TGTGCCAGCAGCTCGACAGGGTACAATGAGCAGTTCTTC. Protein sequence: CASSSTGYNEQFF. Drawing the rest from reference TRBV7-3 and TRBJ2-1, the complete variable domain is GAGVSQTPSNKVTEKGKYVELRCDPISGHTALYWYRQSLGQGPEFLIYFQGTGAADDSGLPNDRFFAVRPEGSVSTLKIQRTERGDSAVYLCASSSTGYNEQFFGPGTRLTVL.

CDR3 sequence: CASRSSGGGEQYF. The CDR3 bases are TGTGCCAGCAGATCTAGCGGGGGGGGCGAGCAGTACTTC. The V gene is TRBV12-3 or TRBV12-4, the J gene TRBJ2-7, with 12 bases lining up with TRBD2. Trimming at V came to 6 bases and at J to 6 bases, leaving 3 bases not matched to a gene. CDR3 length: 13 residues.

CDR3 sequence: CASFGTGQTNTEAFF. The CDR3 bases are TGTGCCAGCTTCGGGACCGGACAGACGAACACTGAAGCTTTCTTT. The chain couples TRBV2 to TRBJ1-1; a weak D match, TRBD1 (6 bases). The germline V gene encodes CDR1 SNHLY and CDR2 FYNNEI. The CDR3 is 15 residues long. V was cut by 8 bases and J by 1 base, with 17 bases left in between.

This clonotype has a count of ten or more. V and J are TRBV7-8 and TRBJ1-5; D gene unclear. Trimming pared 5 bases from V and 5 bases from J, leaving 10 bases between. Looked up from germline, CDR1 is SGHVS and CDR2 is FQNEAQ. The CDR3 has 13 amino acids. As DNA, the CDR3 is TGTGCCAGCAGCCACGACGGATATCAGCCCCAGCATTTT. Translation: CASSHDGYQPQHF. Drawing the rest from reference TRBV7-8 and TRBJ1-5, the complete variable domain is GAGVSQSPRYKVAKRGQDVALRCDPISGHVSLFWYQQALGQGPEFLTYFQNEAQLDKSGLPSDRFFAERPEGSVSTLKIQRTQQEDSAVYLCASSHDGYQPQHFGDGTRLSIL.

The chain uses TRBV15 and TRBJ1-5, with 7 nucleotides matching TRBD1. V was pared by 5 bases and J by 0 bases, with 10 bases of the junction left unmatched. Germline V lookup: CDR1 LNHNV, CDR2 YYDKDF (reference sequence). The CDR3 spans 17 residues. DNA of the CDR3: TGTGCCACCAGCGAGGGACAGAGCCCCTATAGCAATCAGCCCCAGCATTTT. As protein: CATSEGQSPYSNQPQHF.

This clonotype was seen only a few times. This chain links TRBV11-2 with TRBJ2-1; D may be TRBD2 (6 bases). This CDR3 has 16 amino acids. V lost 4 bases and J lost 10, with 23 bases in between. Germline V lookup: CDR1 SGHAT, CDR2 FQNNGV. The CDR3, as DNA: TGTGCCAGCAGCTGGAGGGGAGGACACCAAGGGAAAGAGCAGTTCTTC. Residues: CASSWRGGHQGKEQFF.

This clonotype was observed at least ten times. The gene calls are TRBV5-1 and TRBJ2-2; perhaps TRBD2 as D (5 bases). The CDR3 consists of 15 residues. Trimming cost V 2 bases and J 4 bases, with 12 bases left between them. CDR1 is SGHRS and CDR2 is YFSETQ in the germline V gene. CDR3 loop: CASSFRGEGTGELFF. CDR3 DNA sequence: TGCGCCAGCAGCTTCCGGGGAGAGGGCACCGGGGAGCTGTTTTTT.

CDR3: CATSDAGTGGRTGELFF. DNA for the CDR3: TGTGCCACCAGTGATGCTGGGACAGGGGGCAGAACCGGGGAGCTGTTTTTT. This chain uses TRBV24-1 with TRBJ2-2; 12 bases align to TRBD1. Germline assignment: CDR1 KGHDR and CDR2 SFDVKD. This CDR3 comprises 17 residues. The V segment lost 3 bases and the J segment 5 bases; nucleotides outside the gene matches: 6.

In this sample, this clonotype turned up many times. The J gene is TRBJ1-5, the V gene TRBV19; possibly TRBD1 for D (6 bases). This CDR3 contains 16 residues. V was trimmed by 6 bases and J by 5 bases, leaving 20 bases between them. Germline values: CDR1 LNHDA, CDR2 SQIVND (reference sequence). Written as DNA, the CDR3 is TGTGCCAGTAGAGATGTCAACAGGGCGATGGATCAGCCCCAGCATTTT. Amino acids: CASRDVNRAMDQPQHF.

The V gene is TRBV19, the J gene TRBJ1-1; the D is unclear. V was clipped by 6 bases and J by 1 base, with 6 bases between them. Germline V gives CDR1 LNHDA, CDR2 SQIVND (reference sequence). CDR3 length: 12 amino acids. Here the CDR3 reads CASRRSNTEAFF. The CDR3 region has the DNA TGTGCCAGTAGGCGATCGAACACTGAAGCTTTCTTT.

The chain is built from TRBV10-1 and TRBJ2-3; D is possibly TRBD1 (5 bases). Germline V gene sequence: CDR1 WNHNN, CDR2 SYGVQD (reference sequence). The CDR3 is made up of 13 amino acids. Trimming removed 3 bases from V and 5 bases from J, with 9 bases in between. CDR3 coding DNA: TGCGCCAGCAGTGAAAGCCAGGGAGATACGCAGTATTTT. Amino acid sequence: CASSESQGDTQYF.

The chain links TRBV9 to TRBJ1-1; TRBD1 agrees at 7 bases. Germline V gene lookup returns CDR1 SGDLS and CDR2 YYNGEE. V was clipped by 3 bases and J by 3 bases; unmatched bases: 5. The CDR3 sequence is 14 residues long. The CDR3 sequence: CASSARGMDTEAFF. Written as DNA, the CDR3 is TGTGCCAGCAGCGCCAGGGGGATGGACACTGAAGCTTTCTTT. The entire variable domain, with the rest obtained from reference TRBV9 and TRBJ1-1, is as follows: DSGVTQTPKHLITATGQRVTLRCSPRSGDLSVYWYQQSLDQGLQFLIQYYNGEERAKGNILERFSAQQFPDLHSELNLSSLELGDSALYFCASSARGMDTEAFFGQGTRLTVV.

V usage is TRBV10-3 and J usage is TRBJ2-6; TRBD1 aligns across 7 bases. J gave up 2 bases and V 8 bases, and 9 bases lay outside the gene matches. The CDR3 totals 16 residues. Germline CDR1 and CDR2: ENHRY and SYGVKD. CDR3 sequence (DNA): TGTGCCATCGGAGGACAGGCCGGCGCTGGGGCCAACGTCCTGACTTTC. The encoded protein is CAIGGQAGAGANVLTF.

The chain has TRBV7-9 and TRBJ1-1, with D maybe TRBD1 (5 bases). Deletions cut 3 bases from V and 1 base from J, with 9 bases between. CDR1 is SEHNR, CDR2 FQNEAQ, per germline (reference sequence). CDR3 length: 14 residues. The CDR3 bases are TGTGCCAGCAGCTTTGAGGGGTCGAACACTGAAGCTTTCTTT. Its protein product is CASSFEGSNTEAFF.